This T cell receptor (beta chain) came from a study of blood T cell repertoires in COVID-19. Across the study: Both acute and convalescent COVID-19 samples were obtained from the United States, Italy and Spain. Sources were T cells, B-cell-depleted T cells, or PBMCs; the material itself was cDNA or gDNA.

Per germline, CDR1 GTSNPN and CDR2 SVGIG (reference sequence). CDR3 size: 14 residues. Trimming pared 1 base from V and 5 bases from J, leaving 11 bases between. In the source study's methods: Amplification from reference gene primers served as the basis for estimated nucleated cell counts. Generated by immunoSEQ multiplex PCR, the TCRdb table keeps only in-frame clones and is missing some. V and J calls and clone size are as listed in that table; D and trimming were resolved from the DNA. The sample lists under 80,000 clones, just under 95% occurring once. The sample consisted of peripheral blood. The receptor was isolated from a human donor in a cohort sampled during active COVID-19. The chain employs TRBV30 and TRBJ2-2; D may be TRBD2 (5 bases). The DNA of the CDR3 is TGTGCCTGGAGTGCGACGACGGGAACCGGGGAGCTGTTTTTT. It is translated as CAWSATTGTGELFF. The entire variable domain, with the rest obtained from reference TRBV30 and TRBJ2-2, is as follows: SQTIHQWPATLVQPVGSPLSLECTVEGTSNPNLYWYRQAAGRGLQLLFYSVGIGQISSEVPQNLSASRPQDRQFILSSKKLLLSDSGFYLCAWSATTGTGELFFGEGSRLTVL.